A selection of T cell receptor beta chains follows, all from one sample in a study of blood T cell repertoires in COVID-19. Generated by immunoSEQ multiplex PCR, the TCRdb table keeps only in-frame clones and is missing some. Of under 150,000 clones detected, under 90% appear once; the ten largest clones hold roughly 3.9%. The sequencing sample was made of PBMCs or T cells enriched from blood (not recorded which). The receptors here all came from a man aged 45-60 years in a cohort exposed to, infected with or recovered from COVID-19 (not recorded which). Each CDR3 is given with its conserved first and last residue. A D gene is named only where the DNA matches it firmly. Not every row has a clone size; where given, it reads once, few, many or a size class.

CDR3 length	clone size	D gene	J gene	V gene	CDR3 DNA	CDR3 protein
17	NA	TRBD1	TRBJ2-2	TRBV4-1	TGCGCCAGCAGCCTACCGACAGGGGGAAACTTTGCCGGGGAGCTGTTTTTT	CASSLPTGGNFAGELFF
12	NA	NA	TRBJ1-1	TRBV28	TGTGCCAGCAGTTCAGGGAACACTGAAGCTTTCTTT	CASSSGNTEAFF
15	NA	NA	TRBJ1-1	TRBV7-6	TGTGCCAGCAGCTTAGTTGGACAGCTGAACACTGAAGCTTTCTTT	CASSLVGQLNTEAFF
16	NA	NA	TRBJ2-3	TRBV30	TGTGCCTGGAGTGTACACTTGAGGAGTAGCACAGATACGCAGTATTTT	CAWSVHLRSSTDTQYF
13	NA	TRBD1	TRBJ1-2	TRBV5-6	TGTGCCAGCACCGTACAGGGGCTAGGTGGCTACACCTTC	CASTVQGLGGYTF
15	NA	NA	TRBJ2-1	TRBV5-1	TGCGCCAGCAGCTTGGCCGCGGAATCCCACAATGAGCAGTTCTTC	CASSLAAESHNEQFF
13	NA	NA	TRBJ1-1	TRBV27	TGTGCCAGCAGTTTAGGAGGTGGTCAACCGGCTTTCTTT	CASSLGGGQPAFF
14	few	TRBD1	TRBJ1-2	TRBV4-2	TGTGCCAGCAGCCAGACAGGGGGCAACTATGGCTACACCTTC	CASSQTGGNYGYTF
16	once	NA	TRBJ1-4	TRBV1	TGCACCAGCAGCCACATCAACAGGGGAATTGGTGAAAAACTGTTTTTT	CTSSHINRGIGEKLFF
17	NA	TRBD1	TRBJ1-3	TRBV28	TGTGCCAGCAGTTTGTCCTTAGGACAGGCCTCTGGAAACACCATATATTTT	CASSLSLGQASGNTIYF
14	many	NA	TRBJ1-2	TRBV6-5	TGTGCCAGCAGAGAGGGCAGTGGAAACTATGGCTACACCTTC	CASREGSGNYGYTF
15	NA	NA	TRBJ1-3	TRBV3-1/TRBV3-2	TGTGCCAGCAGCCAAGAAGCGGTATCTGGAAACACCATATATTTT	CASSQEAVSGNTIYF
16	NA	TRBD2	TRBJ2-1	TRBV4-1	TGCGCCAGCAGCCATCGCGTCGGGACTATCTACAATGAGCAGTTCTTC	CASSHRVGTIYNEQFF
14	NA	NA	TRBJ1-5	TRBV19	TGTGCCAGTAGTAGACTAGGGGGCAATCAGCCCCAGCATTTT	CASSRLGGNQPQHF
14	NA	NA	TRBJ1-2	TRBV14	TGTGCCAGCAGCCAAGACGGGGGTGTCTATGGCTACACCTTC	CASSQDGGVYGYTF
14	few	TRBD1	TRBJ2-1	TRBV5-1	TGCGCCAGCAGGACGGGACAGGGGGTCGATGAGCAGTTCTTC	CASRTGQGVDEQFF
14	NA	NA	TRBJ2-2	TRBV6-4	TGTGCCAGCAGTGCTACCGATTACACCGGGGAGCTGTTTTTT	CASSATDYTGELFF
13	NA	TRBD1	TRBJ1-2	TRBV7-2	TGTGCCAGCAAGACAGGGGGTCTAAAGGGCTACACCTTC	CASKTGGLKGYTF
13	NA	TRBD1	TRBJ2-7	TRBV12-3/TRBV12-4	TGTGCCAGCAGAGGACAGGGGAGGAACGAGCAGTACTTC	CASRGQGRNEQYF
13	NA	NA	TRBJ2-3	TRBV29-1	TGCAGCGTTGTTCGGGGGGCAACAGATACGCAGTATTTT	CSVVRGATDTQYF
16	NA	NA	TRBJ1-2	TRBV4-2	TGTGCCAGCAGCCAAGAAGGGGCTACCAATAACTATGGCTACACCTTC	CASSQEGATNNYGYTF
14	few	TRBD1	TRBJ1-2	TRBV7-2	TGTGCCAGCAGCCCAGGACAGGTCCCCTATGGCTACACCTTC	CASSPGQVPYGYTF
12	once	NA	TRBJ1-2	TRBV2	TGTGCCACGGAGGGACTAAACTATGGCTACACCTTC	CATEGLNYGYTF
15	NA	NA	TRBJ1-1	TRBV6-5	TGTGCCAGCAAGACAGATTTTAGGGTGAACACTGAAGCTTTCTTT	CASKTDFRVNTEAFF
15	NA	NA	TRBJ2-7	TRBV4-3	TGCGCCAGCAGCCAAGGGGCCACTCCGGCCTACGAGCAGTACTTC	CASSQGATPAYEQYF
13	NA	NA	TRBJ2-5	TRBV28	TGTGCCAGCAGTTGGGGAGGACTGGGGACCCAGTACTTC	CASSWGGLGTQYF
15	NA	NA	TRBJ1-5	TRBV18	TGTGCCAGCTCACCTAACCGGGGGTTTAATCAGCCCCAGCATTTT	CASSPNRGFNQPQHF
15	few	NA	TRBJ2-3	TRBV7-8	TGTGCCAGCAGCTTACGCGGGGATGGCACAGATACGCAGTATTTT	CASSLRGDGTDTQYF